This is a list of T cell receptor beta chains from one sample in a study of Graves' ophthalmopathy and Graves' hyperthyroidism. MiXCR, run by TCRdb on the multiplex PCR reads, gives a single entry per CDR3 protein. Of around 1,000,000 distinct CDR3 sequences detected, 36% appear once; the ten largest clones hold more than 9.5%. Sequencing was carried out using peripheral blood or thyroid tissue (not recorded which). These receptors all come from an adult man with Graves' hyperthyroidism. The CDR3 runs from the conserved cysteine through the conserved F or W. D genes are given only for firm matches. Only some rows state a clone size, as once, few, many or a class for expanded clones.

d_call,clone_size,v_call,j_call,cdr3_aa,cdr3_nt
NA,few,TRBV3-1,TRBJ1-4,CASSQDRSTNEKLFF,TGTGCCAGCAGCCAAGACAGATCAACTAATGAAAAACTGTTTTTT
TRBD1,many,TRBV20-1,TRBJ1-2,CSAREARGGNGYTF,TGCAGTGCTAGAGAGGCCAGGGGGGGGAATGGCTACACCTTC
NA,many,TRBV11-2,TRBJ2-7,CASRDLKNYEQYF,TGTGCCAGCAGGGACTTGAAGAACTACGAGCAGTACTTC
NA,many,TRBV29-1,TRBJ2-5,CSVRGGTGRGVETQYF,TGCAGCGTTCGAGGGGGAACGGGACGGGGGGTGGAGACCCAGTACTTC
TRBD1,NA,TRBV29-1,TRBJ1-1,CSVKTGGEAFF,TGCAGCGTGAAAACAGGGGGTGAAGCTTTCTTT
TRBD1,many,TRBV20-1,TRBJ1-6,CSARGQGYSPLHF,TGCAGTGCTAGGGGACAGGGATATTCACCCCTCCACTTT
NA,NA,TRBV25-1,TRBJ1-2,CASSEWGGAHGYTF,TGTGCCAGCAGTGAATGGGGGGGCGCCCATGGCTACACCTTC
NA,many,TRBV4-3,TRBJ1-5,CASSQDGQNNQPQHF,TGCGCCAGCAGCCAAGACGGTCAGAATAATCAGCCCCAGCATTTT
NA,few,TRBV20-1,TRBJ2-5,CSAKKPGHLRETQYF,TGCAGTGCTAAGAAACCGGGACACCTAAGAGAGACCCAGTACTTC
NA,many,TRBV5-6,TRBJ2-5,CASSSPLGRSGTSDGTQYF,TGTGCCAGCAGCTCACCACTTGGGCGATCCGGGACAAGCGATGGGACCCAGTACTTC
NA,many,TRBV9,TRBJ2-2,CASSVVPGENTGELFF,TGTGCCAGCAGCGTAGTCCCAGGGGAGAACACCGGGGAGCTGTTTTTT
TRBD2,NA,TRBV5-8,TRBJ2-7,CASSPVAGVYEQYF,TGTGCCAGCAGCCCGGTAGCGGGAGTATACGAGCAGTACTTC
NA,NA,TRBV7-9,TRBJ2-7,CASSRGGGLNQYF,TGTGCCAGCAGCCGGGGAGGGGGATTGAATCAGTACTTC
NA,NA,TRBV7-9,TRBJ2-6,CASSQDLGGANVLTF,TGCGCCAGCAGCCAAGATCTGGGGGGGGCCAACGTCCTGACTTTC
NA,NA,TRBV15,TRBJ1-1,CATSRVPTEAFF,TGTGCCACCAGCAGAGTCCCCACTGAAGCTTTCTTT
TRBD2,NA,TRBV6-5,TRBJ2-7,CASSLFSGRAFVEQYF,TGTGCCAGCAGTCTGTTCAGCGGGAGGGCCTTCGTGGAGCAGTACTTC
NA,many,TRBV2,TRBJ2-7,CASSGTRVEEQYF,TGTGCCAGCAGCGGGACGCGGGTGGAAGAGCAGTACTTC
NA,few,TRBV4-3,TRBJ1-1,CASSQEWAGSNTEAFF,TGCGCCAGCAGCCAAGAATGGGCAGGATCGAACACTGAAGCTTTCTTT
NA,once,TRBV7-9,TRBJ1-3,CATKNRERYTIYF,TGTGCTACAAAAAACAGGGAGCGTTACACCATATATTTT
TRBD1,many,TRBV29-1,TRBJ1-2,CSVPPNPHRGDGYTF,TGCAGCGTCCCCCCAAACCCACACAGGGGGGATGGCTACACCTTC
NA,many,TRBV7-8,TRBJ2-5,CASSQSSGEETQYF,TGTGCCAGCAGCCAAAGCTCAGGGGAAGAGACCCAGTACTTC
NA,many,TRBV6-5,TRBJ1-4,CASSYSRGGNEKLFF,TGTGCCAGCAGTTACTCCAGGGGCGGCAATGAAAAACTGTTTTTT
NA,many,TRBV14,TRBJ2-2,CASSQDRKTGSGELFF,TGTGCCAGCAGCCAAGATCGGAAGACTGGTTCCGGGGAGCTGTTTTTT
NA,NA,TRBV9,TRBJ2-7,CASSSVGQGAGELYF,NA
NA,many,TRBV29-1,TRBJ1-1,CSVEQGQGTEAFF,TGCAGCGTTGAACAGGGGCAGGGCACTGAAGCTTTCTTT
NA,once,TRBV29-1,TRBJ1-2,CSEVGTGNYGYTF,TGCAGCGAAGTGGGTACAGGGAACTATGGCTACACCTTC
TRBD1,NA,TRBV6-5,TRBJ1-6,CASSYSGQGSTYNSPLHF,TGTGCCAGCAGTTACTCAGGACAGGGGAGTACCTATAATTCACCCCTCCACTTT
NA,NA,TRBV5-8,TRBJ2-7,CASSFDPFGGNEQYF,TGTGCCAGCAGCTTCGACCCCTTTGGGGGAAACGAGCAGTACTTC
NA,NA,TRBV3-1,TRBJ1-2,CASSQMGLRRYGYTF,TGTGCCAGCAGCCAGATGGGACTACGGAGGTATGGCTACACCTTC
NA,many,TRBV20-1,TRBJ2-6,CSASWGRTLSGANVLTF,TGCAGTGCTAGTTGGGGGCGAACCCTATCTGGGGCCAACGTCCTGACTTTC
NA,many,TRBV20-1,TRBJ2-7,CSSRVDSYEQYF,TGCAGTAGCCGCGTCGACTCCTACGAGCAGTACTTC
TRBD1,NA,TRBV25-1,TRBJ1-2,CASQVSSSGTGSYGYTF,TGTGCCAGCCAAGTCTCGTCTTCCGGGACAGGGAGCTATGGCTACACCTTC
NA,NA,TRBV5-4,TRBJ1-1,CASSWGGGSAEAFF,TGTGCCAGCAGCTGGGGCGGAGGGAGTGCTGAAGCTTTCTTT
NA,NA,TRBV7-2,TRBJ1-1,CASSPQRAGNTEAFF,TGTGCCAGCAGTCCTCAGAGGGCCGGAAACACTGAAGCTTTCTTT
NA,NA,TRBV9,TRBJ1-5,CASSVARDINSNQPQHF,TGTGCCAGCAGCGTAGCGAGAGATATCAATAGCAATCAGCCCCAGCATTTT
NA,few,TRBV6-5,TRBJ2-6,CASRPVGRTRRSGANVLTF,TGTGCCAGCAGGCCCGTAGGACGGACCCGACGTTCTGGGGCCAACGTCCTGACTTTC
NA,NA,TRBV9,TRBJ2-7,CASSETGSFLEQYF,TGTGCCAGCAGTGAAACAGGGTCTTTCTTAGAGCAGTACTTC
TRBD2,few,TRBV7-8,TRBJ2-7,CASSVGLREGYEQYF,TGTGCCAGCAGCGTAGGATTACGGGAGGGCTACGAGCAGTACTTC
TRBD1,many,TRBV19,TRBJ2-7,CASSLSTGAYEQYF,TGTGCCAGTAGTCTATCAACAGGGGCCTACGAGCAGTACTTC
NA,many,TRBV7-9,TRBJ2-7,CASSFGRRGYEQYF,TGTGCCAGCAGCTTCGGGCGCAGGGGCTACGAGCAGTACTTC
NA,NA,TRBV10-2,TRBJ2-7,CASSEDSWSEQYF,TGCGCCAGCAGTGAGGACAGCTGGTCCGAGCAGTACTTC
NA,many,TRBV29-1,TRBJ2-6,CSAGDTMSGANVLTF,TGCAGCGCTGGGGACACTATGTCTGGGGCCAACGTCCTGACTTTC
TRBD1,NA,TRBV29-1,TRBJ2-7,CSVEVGTVRYEQYF,TGCAGCGTTGAAGTTGGGACAGTTAGATACGAGCAGTACTTC
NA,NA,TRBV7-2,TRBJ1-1,CASSLGALGAFF,TGTGCCAGCAGCTTAGGGGCGCTCGGAGCTTTCTTT
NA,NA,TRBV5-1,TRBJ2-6,CASSPDGDYGANVLTF,TGCGCCAGCAGTCCCGACGGAGACTATGGGGCCAACGTCCTGACTTTC
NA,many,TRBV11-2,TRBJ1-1,CASREGLHTEAFF,TGTGCCAGCAGGGAGGGGCTTCACACTGAAGCTTTCTTT
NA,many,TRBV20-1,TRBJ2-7,CSASEFKAVDEQYF,TGCAGTGCTAGCGAGTTTAAGGCGGTCGACGAGCAGTACTTC
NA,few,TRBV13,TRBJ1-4,CASSSRGLEKLFF,TGTGCCAGCAGCTCCAGGGGACTTGAAAAACTGTTTTTT
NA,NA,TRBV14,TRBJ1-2,CASSHAGQLFYGYTF,TGTGCCAGCAGCCACGCAGGGCAATTATTCTATGGCTACACCTTC
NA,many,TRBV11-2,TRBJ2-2,CASSLGGRGRELFF,TGTGCCAGCAGCTTAGGGGGCCGGGGCCGGGAGCTGTTTTTT
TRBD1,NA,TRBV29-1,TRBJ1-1,CSVEGTGTDPTEAFF,TGCAGCGTCGAAGGGACCGGGACAGACCCAACTGAAGCTTTCTTT
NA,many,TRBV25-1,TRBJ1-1,CASSGPEAFF,TGTGCCAGCAGTGGGCCAGAAGCTTTCTTT
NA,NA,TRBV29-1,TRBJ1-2,CSVQGYTF,TGCAGCGTGCAAGGCTACACCTTC
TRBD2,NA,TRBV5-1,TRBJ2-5,CASRRGEGETQYF,TGCGCCAGCAGGCGAGGGGAGGGAGAGACCCAGTACTTC